This TCR beta chain was captured by sequencing in a study of early T cells in non-severe SARS-CoV-2 infection (dated by TCRdb to the early 2020s). Study-level background: Because TCR sequencing relied on bulk RNA taken from unsorted whole blood, pairing of alpha and beta chains was not possible.

A case-control design nested within a healthcare worker cohort in London, UK, was used, with weekly nasopharyngeal swab PCR tests and blood sampling performed. Healthcare workers were enrolled in the week of the UK lockdown, from 23 to 31 March 2020, and were followed every week for up to 16 weeks. The library was obtained by 5' RACE. Sequenced on a NextSeq 500. In the TCR library protocol, unique molecular identifiers were attached to individual cDNA molecules to correct for PCR bias and sequencing error. Sequencing covered both TCR alpha and beta chains, and within each sample the abundances of alpha and beta sequences were tightly co-correlated. From the authors' description of their analysis: Decombinator V4 was used to annotate TCR sequences for V gene, J gene and CDR3. Expanded TCRs were defined as changing significantly between any two time points under a Poisson model with p below 0.0001. TCR abundances were normalised to the total number of TCRs sequenced in each sample and reported as counts per million. TRAV1-2 paired with TRAJ12, TRAJ20 or TRAJ33 defined MAIT TCRs, while TRAV10 paired with TRAJ18 defined iNKT TCRs. VDJdb, accessed 1 November 2021, was searched for CMV, EBV and SARS-CoV-2 annotated TCRs, with TCRs annotated for multiple antigens excluded. TCRdb applied fastp at Q25 and MiXCR to the public reads, then kept only in-frame beta chains. Rows are combined by CDR3 protein, so each entry shows the most common genes and DNA. V and J calls and clone size were set by TCRdb, not the authors. The sample table shows 55,000 to 65,000 distinct CDR3 sequences, and about 10% are seen once. The biggest ten clones account for 5.5% to 7% of the sample.

What the work shows at the level of the full study, not this receptor alone: Matching against VDJdb was skewed toward anti-spike CD8 responses, likely underestimated virus-specific expansions, and missed private and CD4 specificities.

The CDR3 holds 13 amino acids from the cysteine to the phenylalanine. Just the 39-base CDR3 DNA is kept, in frame starting at base 1. For CDR1 and CDR2, the germline V gene (reference sequence) lists DFQATT and SNEGSKA. V is pared back by 0 bases and J by 10 bases, with 15 bases lying between the germline termini. This clonotype was counted between two and nine times. The clone's antigen remains unknown. Base qualities were left out, and no much larger clone turns up one base away. This sequence originates from an adult who was a healthcare worker with PCR-confirmed SARS-CoV-2 infection or an uninfected control (not recorded which). The receptor chain draws on TRBV20-1 and TRBJ1-2, with the identity of the D gene unclear. The material sequenced was whole blood. The CDR3 corresponds to CSARDMTDWVYTF. At the DNA level, the sequence is TGCAGTGCTAGAGATATGACGGACTGGGTCTACACCTTC.